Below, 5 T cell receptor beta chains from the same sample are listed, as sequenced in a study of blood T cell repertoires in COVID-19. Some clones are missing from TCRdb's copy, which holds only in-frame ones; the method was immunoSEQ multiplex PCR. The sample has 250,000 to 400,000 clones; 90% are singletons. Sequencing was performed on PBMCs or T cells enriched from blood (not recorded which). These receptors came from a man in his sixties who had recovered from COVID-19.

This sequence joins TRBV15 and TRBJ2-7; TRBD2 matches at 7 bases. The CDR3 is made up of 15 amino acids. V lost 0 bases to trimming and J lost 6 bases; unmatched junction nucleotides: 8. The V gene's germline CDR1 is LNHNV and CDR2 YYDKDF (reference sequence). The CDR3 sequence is CATSRDSAGAREQYF. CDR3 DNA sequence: TGTGCCACCAGCAGAGATTCGGCGGGAGCTCGCGAGCAGTACTTC.

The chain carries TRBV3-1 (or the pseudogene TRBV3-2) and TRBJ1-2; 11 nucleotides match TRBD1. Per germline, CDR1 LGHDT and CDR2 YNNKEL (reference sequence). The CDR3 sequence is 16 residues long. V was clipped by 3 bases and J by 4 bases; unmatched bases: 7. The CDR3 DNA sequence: TGTGCCAGCAGCCAGGGACAGGGGGTCTTTCCCTATGGCTACACCTTC. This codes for CASSQGQGVFPYGYTF.

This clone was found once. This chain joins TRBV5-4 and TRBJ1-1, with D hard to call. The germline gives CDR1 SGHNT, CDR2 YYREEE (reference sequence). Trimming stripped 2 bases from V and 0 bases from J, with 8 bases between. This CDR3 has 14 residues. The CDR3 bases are TGTGCCAGCAGCTTTAGTCGTATGAACACTGAAGCTTTCTTT. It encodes CASSFSRMNTEAFF.

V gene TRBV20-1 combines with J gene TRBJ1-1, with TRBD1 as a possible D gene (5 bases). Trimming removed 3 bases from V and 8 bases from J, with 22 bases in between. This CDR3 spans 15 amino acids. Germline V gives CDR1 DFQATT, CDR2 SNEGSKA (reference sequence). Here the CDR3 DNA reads TGCAGTGCTAGTCCAGTACTGCGCGGGACCACCGAAGCTTTCTTT. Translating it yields CSASPVLRGTTEAFF.

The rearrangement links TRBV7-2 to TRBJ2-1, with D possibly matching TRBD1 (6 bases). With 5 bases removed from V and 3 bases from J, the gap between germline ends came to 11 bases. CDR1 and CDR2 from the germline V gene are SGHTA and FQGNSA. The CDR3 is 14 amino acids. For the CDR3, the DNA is TGTGCCAGCAGCACACAGGGTTTCTACAATGAGCAGTTCTTC. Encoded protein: CASSTQGFYNEQFF.